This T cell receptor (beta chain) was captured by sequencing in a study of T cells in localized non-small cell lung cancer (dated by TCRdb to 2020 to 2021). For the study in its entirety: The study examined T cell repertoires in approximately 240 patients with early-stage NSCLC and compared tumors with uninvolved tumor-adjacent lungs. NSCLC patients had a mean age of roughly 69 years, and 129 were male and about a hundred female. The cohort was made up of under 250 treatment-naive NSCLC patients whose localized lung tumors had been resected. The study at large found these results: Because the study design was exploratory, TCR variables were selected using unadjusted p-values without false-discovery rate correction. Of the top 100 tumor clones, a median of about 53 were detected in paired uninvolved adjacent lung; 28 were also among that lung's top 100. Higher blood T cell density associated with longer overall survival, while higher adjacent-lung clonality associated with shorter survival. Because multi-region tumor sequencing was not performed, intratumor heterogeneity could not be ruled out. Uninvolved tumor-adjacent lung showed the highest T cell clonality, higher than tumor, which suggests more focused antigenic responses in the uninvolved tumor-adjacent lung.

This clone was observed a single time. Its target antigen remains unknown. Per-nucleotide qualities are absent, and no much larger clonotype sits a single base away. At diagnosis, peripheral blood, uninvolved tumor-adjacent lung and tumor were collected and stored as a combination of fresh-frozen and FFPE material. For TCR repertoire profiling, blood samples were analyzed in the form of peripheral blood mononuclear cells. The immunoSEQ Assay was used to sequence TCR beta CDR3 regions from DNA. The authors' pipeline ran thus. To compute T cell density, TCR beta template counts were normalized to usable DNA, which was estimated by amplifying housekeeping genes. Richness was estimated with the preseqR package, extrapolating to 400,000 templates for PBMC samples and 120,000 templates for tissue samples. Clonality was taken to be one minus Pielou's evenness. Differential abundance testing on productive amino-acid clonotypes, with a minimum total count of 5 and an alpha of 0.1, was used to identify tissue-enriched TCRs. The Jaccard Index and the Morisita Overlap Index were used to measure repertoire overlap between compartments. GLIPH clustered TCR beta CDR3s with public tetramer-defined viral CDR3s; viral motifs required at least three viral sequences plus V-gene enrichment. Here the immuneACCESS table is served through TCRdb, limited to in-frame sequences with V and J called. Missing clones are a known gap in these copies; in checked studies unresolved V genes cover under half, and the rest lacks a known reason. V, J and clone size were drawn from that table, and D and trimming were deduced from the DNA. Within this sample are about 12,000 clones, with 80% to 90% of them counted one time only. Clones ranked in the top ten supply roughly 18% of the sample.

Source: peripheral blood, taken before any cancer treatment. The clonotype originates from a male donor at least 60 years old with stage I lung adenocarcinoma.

The bases read TGTGCCAGCAGCCGCGGGACAGGTCCTCAACCCACAGATACGCAGTATTTT. This yields the protein CASSRGTGPQPTDTQYF. The chain joins TRBV11-2 to TRBJ2-3, with 8 bases matching TRBD1. Counted from cysteine to phenylalanine, this CDR3 has 17 amino acids. Here the CDR3 DNA is all that survives: 51 bases in frame from base 1. The germline V gene specifies SGHAT as CDR1 and FQNNGV as CDR2. Trimming leaves V shorter by 5 bases and J shorter by 2 bases, with the junction holding 12 bases beyond the gene matches.